Each of the 8 T cell receptor beta chains below was sequenced from the same sample in a study of blood T cells in healthy people across ages. With a J-beta primer mix and a sample-barcoded 5' primer, a second PCR ran about 7 to 12 cycles. A single record per CDR3 protein comes from TCRdb applying MiXCR to the 5' RACE reads. In the table there are hundreds of thousands of distinct CDR3 sequences, around 30% of which are singletons. The sequenced sample was blood. All receptors come from a woman older than 75 in good health.

This clonotype was detected ten times or more. This sequence joins TRBV6-2 or TRBV6-3 and TRBJ2-3, with D possibly being TRBD1 or TRBD2 (5 bases each). V lost 1 base and J lost 6, with 5 bases in between. The CDR3 runs to 12 residues. CDR1 and CDR2 from the germline V gene are MNHEY and SVGEGT. The CDR3 loop is CASSYWGDTQYF. The DNA of the CDR3 is TGTGCCAGCAGTTACTGGGGGGATACGCAGTATTTT.

V gene TRBV20-1 combines with J gene TRBJ2-4, with TRBD1 matching over 9 bases. The better agreement between TRBJ2-7 and the DNA end casts doubt on the J call. The CDR3 loop spans 13 amino acids. CDR1 DFQATT and CDR2 SNEGSKA come from the germline V gene (reference sequence). CDR3 sequence: CSAGDRAGGEQYF. The DNA of the CDR3 is TGCAGTGCCGGGGACAGGGCCGGGGGCGAGCAGTACTTC.

In its sample, this clonotype was seen a few times. The CDR3 spells CASSEPGQWMNTEAFF. The CDR3 nucleotides are TGTGCCAGCAGCGAGCCGGGACAGTGGATGAACACTGAAGCTTTCTTT. The genes are TRBV7-9 and TRBJ1-1, with TRBD1 matching over 7 bases. In germline, CDR1 is SEHNR, CDR2 FQNEAQ (reference sequence). The CDR3 runs 16 residues. The V segment lost 5 bases and the J segment 0 bases; nucleotides outside the gene matches: 9.

The chain employs TRBV4-3 and TRBJ2-7; D tentatively fits TRBD1 or TRBD2 (5 bases each). Germline V gene data show CDR1 as LGHNA and CDR2 as YSLEER. This CDR3 is built from 15 residues. V was shortened by 0 bases and J by 0 bases, with 9 bases between the two germline ends. The CDR3, as DNA: TGCGCCAGCAGCCAAGATAGGGACGACTCCTACGAGCAGTACTTC. Translation: CASSQDRDDSYEQYF.

This clonotype was observed at least ten times. This rearrangement joins TRBV6-2 or TRBV6-3 to TRBJ2-5; TRBD2 is a possible D gene (5 bases). The CDR3 has 14 residues. Germline CDR1 MNHEY, CDR2 SVGEGT. Trimming left V 6 bases short and J 5 bases short, with 16 bases between. The CDR3 DNA reads TGTGCCAGCAGAGGCCTCTCTGGGGAGGAGACCCAGTACTTC. Its translation: CASRGLSGEETQYF.

The V and J genes are TRBV2 and TRBJ2-7; 9 nucleotides agree with TRBD2. Germline V gene sequence: CDR1 SNHLY, CDR2 FYNNEI. CDR3 size: 15 residues. With 6 bases clipped from V and 7 bases from J, the junction kept 13 bases outside the gene matches. CDR3 DNA: TGTGCCAGCAGGAGACGTAGCGGGGGCCTTGGGGAGCAGTACTTC. It encodes CASRRRSGGLGEQYF.

The rearrangement uses TRBV30 and TRBJ1-1, with D unclear. This CDR3 comprises 14 residues. Germline assignment: CDR1 GTSNPN and CDR2 SVGIG (reference sequence). V was clipped by 2 bases and J by 4 bases, with 14 bases between them. The CDR3 DNA sequence: TGTGCCTGGAGTAAGAGGCTATTAAGCACTGAAGCTTTCTTT. Protein product: CAWSKRLLSTEAFF.

This clonotype was seen ten or more times. The V call is TRBV4-3, the J call TRBJ1-1; D is unresolved. In germline, CDR1 is LGHNA, CDR2 YSLEER. V dropped 0 bases and J dropped 3 bases, with 11 bases sitting between them. CDR3 length: 15 amino acids. CDR3 nucleotides: TGCGCCAGCAGCCAAGATCTGGGGAAGGACACTGAAGCTTTCTTT. Its translation is CASSQDLGKDTEAFF.